The rows below give T cell receptor beta chains drawn from one sample of a study of neurological immune-mediated disorders. TCRdb redid the calling of the 5' RACE reads with MiXCR, one entry per CDR3 protein. The sample holds about 79,000 distinct CDR3 sequences, 11% to 15% seen once. Sequencing used PBMCs. These receptor sequences come from a woman aged 50 to 60 in good health. The CDR3 runs from the conserved cysteine through the conserved F or W. D genes are given only for firm matches. Rows may omit the clone size; those that give it use once, few, many or a size class.

>TRBJ1-4|many|TRBV24-1|-
CATSEAGPSEKLFF
TGTGCCACCAGTGAAGCAGGACCATCTGAAAAACTGTTTTTT
>TRBJ2-3|many|TRBV7-6|TRBD2
CASSFASGSTDTQYF
TGTGCCAGCAGCTTTGCTAGCGGGAGTACAGATACGCAGTATTTT
>TRBJ2-3|many|TRBV12-3/TRBV12-4|TRBD1
CASSLGQGGRTDTQYF
TGTGCCAGCAGTCTTGGACAGGGGGGAAGGACAGATACGCAGTATTTT
>TRBJ2-3|many|TRBV20-1|-
CSARVLASGAQYF
TGCAGTGCTAGAGTCCTGGCGTCTGGGGCGCAGTATTTT
>TRBJ2-1|-|TRBV7-6|TRBD1
CASSSARLRGLHNEQFF
TGTGCCAGCAGCTCGGCGCGGTTGAGGGGGCTGCACAATGAGCAGTTCTTC
>TRBJ2-7|many|TRBV5-1|-
CASSLSGFPSYEQYF
TGCGCCAGCAGCTTGTCCGGGTTCCCCTCCTACGAGCAGTACTTC
>TRBJ2-7|many|TRBV20-1|TRBD1
CSATDRDEQYF
TGCAGTGCAACCGACAGGGACGAGCAGTACTTC
>TRBJ2-7|many|TRBV18|TRBD1
CASSPDRAPYEQYF
TGTGCCAGCTCACCGGACAGGGCCCCCTACGAGCAGTACTTC
>TRBJ2-7|many|TRBV7-6|-
CASSLESAGITYEQYF
TGTGCCAGCAGCTTAGAATCGGCGGGAATAACCTACGAGCAGTACTTC
>TRBJ1-6|many|TRBV5-1|-
CASTPIAPKNSPLHF
TGCGCCAGCACCCCAATAGCCCCAAAAAATTCACCCCTCCACTTT
>TRBJ2-5|many|TRBV7-2|-
CASSLAVQGGETQYF
TGTGCCAGCAGCTTAGCTGTACAGGGAGGGGAGACCCAGTACTTC
>TRBJ2-1|many|TRBV29-1|TRBD2
CSVFLGLVNNNEQFF
TGCAGCGTTTTTCTGGGACTAGTGAATAACAATGAGCAGTTCTTC
>TRBJ1-1|many|TRBV5-1|-
CASSRRVNTEAFF
TGCGCCAGCAGCCGCAGGGTGAACACTGAAGCTTTCTTT
>TRBJ1-6|many|TRBV6-5|TRBD1
CASSRDRGNAPLHF
TGTGCCAGCAGCCGGGACAGGGGTAACGCGCCCCTCCACTTT
>TRBJ2-1|few|TRBV3-1|-
CASSPPGQSIYNEQFF
TGTGCCAGCAGCCCCCCGGGACAATCAATATACAATGAGCAGTTCTTC
>TRBJ2-1|many|TRBV5-1|-
CASSPSPGPYNEQFF
TGCGCCAGCAGCCCTAGTCCCGGGCCCTACAATGAGCAGTTCTTC
>TRBJ2-6|many|TRBV5-1|TRBD1
CASSAGQGGSTANVLTF
TGCGCCAGCAGCGCCGGACAGGGGGGCTCCACAGCCAACGTCCTGACTTTC
>TRBJ1-2|many|TRBV6-5|TRBD1
CASSYRQGNYGYTF
TGTGCCAGCAGTTACCGACAGGGGAACTATGGCTACACCTTC
>TRBJ1-2|many|TRBV20-1|-
CSARPLLGRLSHGYTF
TGCAGTGCTAGACCCCTTTTGGGACGTCTTTCCCATGGCTACACCTTC
>TRBJ2-5|many|TRBV28|TRBD1
CASSLGGQGGGETQYF
TGTGCCAGCAGTTTGGGGGGACAGGGTGGCGGAGAGACCCAGTACTTC
>TRBJ2-7|many|TRBV5-1|TRBD1
CASSLPGTGVAYEQYF
TGCGCCAGCAGCTTGCCCGGGACAGGGGTCGCCTACGAGCAGTACTTC
>TRBJ2-1|many|TRBV5-1|-
CASSLQSSYNEQFF
TGCGCCAGCAGCTTGCAGAGCTCCTACAATGAGCAGTTCTTC
>TRBJ2-1|many|TRBV10-3|TRBD2
CAIRETSGTGNEQFF
TGTGCCATCAGAGAAACTAGCGGGACCGGCAATGAGCAGTTCTTC
>TRBJ1-4|many|TRBV3-1|-
CASSQDRGMKKLFF
TGTGCCAGCAGCCAAGATCGGGGAATGAAAAAACTGTTTTTT
>TRBJ2-3|many|TRBV5-1|-
CASSSPASTDTQYF
TGCGCCAGCAGCTCACCTGCGAGCACAGATACGCAGTATTTT
>TRBJ2-7|many|TRBV20-1|TRBD2
CSAKLAGARYEQYF
TGCAGTGCTAAACTAGCGGGAGCCCGGTACGAGCAGTACTTC
>TRBJ2-4|many|TRBV20-1|-
CSASPGVSKNIQYF
TGCAGTGCTTCTCCGGGGGTATCAAAAAACATTCAGTACTTC
>TRBJ2-7|many|TRBV7-8|-
CASSLARGRRDEQYF
TGTGCCAGCAGCTTAGCTCGAGGCCGGAGGGACGAGCAGTACTTC
>TRBJ2-1|-|TRBV6-2/TRBV6-3|TRBD2
CASSELAGSYNEQFF
TGTGCCAGCAGTGAACTAGCGGGATCCTACAATGAGCAGTTCTTC
>TRBJ2-7|many|TRBV20-1|TRBD2
CSAAHTSGKFLSSYEQYF
TGCAGTGCTGCCCATACTAGCGGGAAATTCCTTAGCTCCTACGAGCAGTACTTC
>TRBJ2-3|many|TRBV29-1|-
CSVELVADTQYF
TGCAGCGTTGAATTAGTGGCAGATACGCAGTATTTT
>TRBJ2-2|many|TRBV7-3|-
CASSLNGGSNTGELFF
TGTGCCAGCAGCTTAAATGGCGGCAGTAACACCGGGGAGCTGTTTTTT
>TRBJ1-2|many|TRBV12-3/TRBV12-4|TRBD1
CASSWGRQGEGYTF
TGTGCCAGCAGTTGGGGCCGACAGGGCGAAGGCTACACCTTC
>TRBJ1-2|many|TRBV7-2|-
CASSSGPANGYTF
TGTGCCAGCAGCTCGGGACCAGCGAATGGCTACACCTTC
>TRBJ1-2|many|TRBV9|TRBD1
CASSVGWDSGYGYTF
TGTGCCAGCAGCGTAGGTTGGGACAGCGGCTATGGCTACACCTTC
>TRBJ1-2|many|TRBV5-1|-
CASRTRESDGYTF
TGCGCCAGCAGGACCAGGGAGTCGGATGGCTACACCTTC
>TRBJ2-3|many|TRBV5-5|TRBD2
CASSVPPGGPSTDTQYF
TGTGCCAGCAGCGTACCGCCGGGAGGCCCTAGCACAGATACGCAGTATTTT
>TRBJ1-2|many|TRBV28|-
CASSPLGRRNYGYTF
TGTGCCAGCAGTCCCCTTGGCAGGAGGAACTATGGCTACACCTTC
>TRBJ2-3|many|TRBV29-1|-
CTIATVKHTQYF
TGCACCATTGCGACAGTGAAACATACGCAGTATTTT
>TRBJ2-1|many|TRBV28|TRBD2
CASSPRLGTSGREPYNEQFF
TGTGCCAGCAGTCCCCGATTGGGGACTAGCGGGAGGGAGCCGTACAATGAGCAGTTCTTC
>TRBJ1-1|many|TRBV6-5|TRBD1
CASSSQGINTEAFF
TGTGCCAGCAGTTCACAGGGGATCAACACTGAAGCTTTCTTT
>TRBJ1-2|many|TRBV14|-
CASSQDLGAKGYTF
TGTGCCAGCAGCCAAGATCTCGGGGCTAAGGGCTACACCTTC
>TRBJ2-1|many|TRBV12-3/TRBV12-4|-
CASSPGASRSEQFF
TGTGCCAGCAGTCCTGGCGCCTCTCGATCGGAGCAGTTCTTC
>TRBJ2-3|many|TRBV3-1|-
CASSRDHLGTQYF
TGTGCCAGCAGCCGAGACCATCTGGGTACGCAGTATTTT
>TRBJ1-5|many|TRBV24-1|-
CATGQSGGNQPQHF
TGTGCCACCGGACAGTCCGGCGGCAATCAGCCCCAGCATTTT
>TRBJ2-1|many|TRBV5-1|-
CASSLVPSAYNEQFF
TGCGCCAGCAGCTTGGTCCCTAGCGCTTACAATGAGCAGTTCTTC
>TRBJ2-1|many|TRBV5-1|-
CASSGTVSSYNEQFF
TGCGCCAGCAGCGGGACCGTTAGCTCCTACAATGAGCAGTTCTTC
>TRBJ1-5|many|TRBV20-1|-
CSARRGPQVNQPQHF
TGCAGTGCGCGCCGGGGGCCACAGGTCAATCAGCCCCAGCATTTT
>TRBJ2-7|many|TRBV20-1|-
CSARDRGEQYF
TGCAGTGCTAGAGATAGGGGCGAGCAGTACTTC
>TRBJ2-1|few|TRBV7-9|-
CASSSSVGRFYNEQFF
TGTGCCAGCAGCTCGTCGGTAGGGAGGTTTTACAATGAGCAGTTCTTC
>TRBJ2-3|few|TRBV20-1|TRBD1
CSARAGDRGPDTQYF
TGCAGTGCTAGGGCCGGGGACAGGGGCCCAGATACGCAGTATTTT
>TRBJ2-2|many|TRBV9|-
CASSGQGLVNTGELFF
TGTGCCAGCAGCGGACAGGGACTCGTGAACACCGGGGAGCTGTTTTTT
>TRBJ2-3|many|TRBV5-5|-
CASSLQGGDTQYF
TGTGCCAGCAGCTTACAGGGAGGGGATACGCAGTATTTT
>TRBJ1-1|many|TRBV7-3|-
CASSLTWGAPAEAFF
TGTGCCAGCAGCTTAACATGGGGGGCGCCGGCTGAAGCTTTCTTT
>TRBJ1-1|few|TRBV5-1|-
CASSQTLGNTEAFF
TGCGCCAGCAGCCAGACATTGGGGAACACTGAAGCTTTCTTT
>TRBJ2-7|many|TRBV5-1|-
CASSRHDNSYEQYF
TGCGCCAGCAGCCGCCATGATAATTCGTACGAGCAGTACTTC
>TRBJ2-4|many|TRBV28|-
CASSLQKNIQYF
TGTGCCAGCAGTTTACAGAAAAACATTCAGTACTTC
>TRBJ1-1|many|TRBV7-2|-
CASSFNRAGEAFF
TGTGCCAGCAGCTTTAACAGGGCGGGTGAAGCTTTCTTT
>TRBJ1-5|many|TRBV28|-
CASSPRDRQPQHF
TGTGCCAGCAGTCCAAGGGACCGCCAGCCCCAGCATTTT